This T cell receptor beta chain derives from a study of T cell responses to AZD1222 COVID-19 vaccine. Overall study findings and caveats: The span of vaccine-associated CD4 TCRs extended across spike, with dominance at 160-218 and 743-854. White British donors predominated, females outnumbered males, and clonal diversity was possibly underestimated.

Germline-derived CDR1 and CDR2 are MNHEY and SVGAGI. The CDR3 consists of 13 residues. The germline V and J ends were trimmed by 9 bases and 0 bases, with 9 bases remaining between them. On this clone: The target antigen is unknown.

Profiling relied on immunoSEQ multiplex PCR, and the TCRdb table lists in-frame clones only, not all of them. This sample carries roughly 100,000 clones, roughly 90% of them seen once, and the ten largest clones take approximately 5%. The gene calls are TRBV6-5 and TRBJ1-3; D is unclear. Material: peripheral blood, obtained on day 0 of AZD1222 vaccination. The receptor comes from an adult in good health. DNA of the CDR3: TGTGCCAGTTGGAGAGACTCTGGAAACACCATATATTTT. Translated, it gives CASWRDSGNTIYF.